The 28 T cell receptor beta chains in this list originate from one sample, sequenced in a study of blood T cell repertoires in COVID-19 (dated by TCRdb to the early 2020s). The library came from the immunoSEQ multiplex PCR assay. TCRdb holds this immuneACCESS table with in-frame rearrangements only. Some clones are missing; in checked studies, unresolved V genes explain under half, and the rest has no known cause. For this sample there are about 200,000 clones; roughly 80% appear just once. The ten largest clones add up to 5.5% to 7% of the sample. Specimen: peripheral blood. These TCRs come from a woman aged 40 to 50 with COVID-19, enrolled during active disease.

CDR3 loop: CASSPFGGRVANEQFF. The CDR3 DNA reads TGCGCCAGCAGCCCCTTTGGCGGGAGGGTGGCCAATGAGCAGTTCTTC. V usage is TRBV5-1 and J usage is TRBJ2-1; 9 nucleotides align to TRBD2. The CDR3 loop spans 16 amino acids. The germline V gene has CDR1 SGHRS and CDR2 YFSETQ. V dropped 4 bases and J dropped 6; count of bases not matched to a gene: 11.

J is TRBJ1-1 and V is TRBV6-5, with no clear D. This CDR3 is 13 amino acids long. V was clipped by 5 bases and J by 11 bases, with 18 bases between them. CDR1 and CDR2 from the germline V gene are MNHEY and SVGAGI. CDR3 loop: CASSKQEVGWAFF. As DNA, the CDR3 is TGTGCCAGCAGTAAGCAGGAGGTTGGCTGGGCTTTCTTT.

The chain recombines TRBV4-3 with TRBJ2-3, with TRBD2 identical over 14 bases. The V and J ends lost 3 bases and 6 bases, in that order; junction bases with no gene match: 8. Germline V gene lookup returns CDR1 LGHNA and CDR2 YSLEER. This CDR3 is 17 amino acids long. This CDR3 reads CASSQGGTSGGEDTQYF. CDR3 nucleotide sequence: TGCGCCAGCAGCCAGGGGGGGACTAGCGGGGGCGAGGATACGCAGTATTTT.

The gene calls are TRBV6-6 and TRBJ2-7; 9 nucleotides align to TRBD2. Germline V gene data show CDR1 as MNHNY and CDR2 as SVGAGI (reference sequence). V dropped 8 bases and J dropped 1; count of bases not matched to a gene: 9. The CDR3 extends over 15 amino acids. For the CDR3, the DNA is TGTGCCAGCCCTTCCCCGAGCGGGAGGTCCTACGAGCAGTACTTC. It codes for CASPSPSGRSYEQYF.

The chain uses TRBV7-6 and TRBJ2-5; 11 bases agree with TRBD2. The ends lost 0 bases at V and 4 bases at J; junction bases unmatched: 1. The CDR3 has 15 amino acids. The V gene's germline CDR1 is SGHVS and CDR2 FNYEAQ. Here the CDR3 reads CASSLAGTSGETQYF. DNA of the CDR3: TGTGCCAGCAGCTTAGCCGGGACTAGCGGAGAGACCCAGTACTTC. Full variable domain (outside the CDR3, taken from reference TRBV7-6 and TRBJ2-5): GAGVSQSPRYKVTKRGQDVALRCDPISGHVSLYWYRQALGQGPEFLTYFNYEAQQDKSGLPNDRFSAERPEGSISTLTIQRTEQRDSAMYRCASSLAGTSGETQYFGPGTRLLVL.

V usage is TRBV7-2 and J usage is TRBJ1-3; a possible D gene is TRBD1 (5 bases). Trimming cost V 2 bases and J 5 bases, with 13 bases left between them. CDR1 is SGHTA and CDR2 is FQGNSA in the germline V gene. The length of the CDR3 is 15 residues. The CDR3 DNA follows: TGTGCCAGCAGCTTACTGGGGGGGAGCAGAAACACCATATATTTT. This translates into CASSLLGGSRNTIYF.

Written as DNA, the CDR3 is TGTGCCACCAGTGACGCCCTGGCTTCGGGCAATGAGCAGTTCTTC. Translating it yields CATSDALASGNEQFF. The chain employs TRBV24-1 and TRBJ2-1; D is uncertain. With 4 bases removed from V and 6 bases from J, the gap between germline ends came to 15 bases. This CDR3 has 15 amino acids. Germline lookup yields CDR1 KGHDR and CDR2 SFDVKD.

This chain connects TRBV2 to TRBJ2-6; no firm D call. With 4 bases removed from V and 0 bases from J, the gap between germline ends came to 13 bases. The germline gives CDR1 SNHLY, CDR2 FYNNEI. This CDR3 has 17 amino acids. This CDR3 is CASSADSLGSGANVLTF. The CDR3 bases are TGTGCCAGCAGTGCCGACTCCCTGGGCTCTGGGGCCAACGTCCTGACTTTC.

The genes are TRBV19 and TRBJ1-5; no clear D. CDR3 length: 16 residues. Germline V gene sequence: CDR1 LNHDA, CDR2 SQIVND (reference sequence). The V end lost 4 bases, the J end lost 0 bases, and 13 bases lay between the germline ends. DNA for the CDR3: TGTGCCAGTAGTAGAGGGTCGGGGAGTAGCAATCAGCCCCAGCATTTT. Encoded protein: CASSRGSGSSNQPQHF.

The CDR3 region is CASSMGQGDRLYGYTF. The CDR3 DNA follows: TGTGCCAGTAGTATGGGGCAGGGGGACCGACTTTATGGCTACACCTTC. The V gene is TRBV19, the J gene TRBJ1-2, with 7 bases aligning to TRBD1. CDR1 and CDR2 from the germline V gene are LNHDA and SQIVND (reference sequence). The CDR3 runs 16 residues. V was pared by 3 bases and J by 5 bases, with 12 bases of the junction left unmatched.

The chain is built from TRBV12-3 or TRBV12-4 and TRBJ2-7, with D perhaps matching TRBD1 (5 bases). Trimming cost V 3 bases and J 4 bases, with 10 bases left between them. The CDR3 is made up of 13 amino acids. In DNA, the CDR3 is TGTGCCAGCAGTTTGGAGACAGAGTACGAGCAGTACTTC. It yields the protein CASSLETEYEQYF.

The V call is TRBV7-9, the J call TRBJ1-3, with 7 bases fitting TRBD1. This CDR3 comprises 16 residues. From germline, CDR1 is SEHNR and CDR2 FQNEAQ (reference sequence). The V and J ends lost 5 bases and 0 bases, in that order; junction bases with no gene match: 7. This CDR3 reads CASSQGVGSSGNTIYF. DNA for the CDR3: TGTGCCAGCAGCCAGGGGGTCGGGAGCTCTGGAAACACCATATATTTT.

The gene calls are TRBV19 and TRBJ2-2, with D unresolved. Trimming removed 4 bases at V and 2 bases at J, with 8 bases between. The germline gives CDR1 LNHDA, CDR2 SQIVND (reference sequence). The CDR3 extends over 14 amino acids. CDR3 protein: CASSNTFNTGELFF. In DNA, the CDR3 is TGTGCCAGTAGTAACACCTTCAACACCGGGGAGCTGTTTTTT. The whole variable domain, remainder taken from reference TRBV19 and TRBJ2-2, is DGGITQSPKYLFRKEGQNVTLSCEQNLNHDAMYWYRQDPGQGLRLIYYSQIVNDFQKGDIAEGYSVSREKKESFPLTVTSAQKNPTAFYLCASSNTFNTGELFFGEGSRLTVL.

The chain carries TRBV30 and TRBJ1-4, with a weak D call TRBD1 (5 bases). Looked up from germline, CDR1 is GTSNPN and CDR2 is SVGIG (reference sequence). V was cut by 3 bases and J by 8 bases, with 7 bases left in between. This CDR3 has 11 amino acids. CDR3 coding DNA: TGTGCCTGGAGGGGGGGAGAAAAACTGTTTTTT. This translates into CAWRGGEKLFF.

The genes are TRBV5-5 and TRBJ1-1, with D unresolved. The CDR3 length is 14 residues. Germline CDR1 reads SGHKS; CDR2 reads YYEKEE (reference sequence). Trimming shortened V by 0 bases and J by 4 bases, and 10 bases separated the two germline ends. The CDR3 reads CASSLGAIFTEAFF. The CDR3 DNA reads TGTGCCAGCAGCTTGGGGGCGATTTTCACTGAAGCTTTCTTT.

The chain couples TRBV7-2 to TRBJ2-3; TRBD2 might be the D (6 bases). Looked up from germline, CDR1 is SGHTA and CDR2 is FQGNSA. V was trimmed by 4 bases and J by 6 bases, leaving 8 bases between them. This CDR3 comprises 12 residues. The CDR3: CASSSTRDTQYF. In DNA, the CDR3 is TGTGCCAGCAGCTCGACTAGGGATACGCAGTATTTT.

This clone was counted a single time. This chain links TRBV11-2 with TRBJ2-1; 9 bases are a match to TRBD1. Trimming at V came to 6 bases and at J to 5 bases, leaving 5 bases not matched to a gene. Per germline, CDR1 SGHAT and CDR2 FQNNGV. The CDR3 is made up of 14 amino acids. CDR3 protein: CASRSGTGHNEQFF. The CDR3 region has the DNA TGTGCCAGCAGATCCGGGACAGGGCACAATGAGCAGTTCTTC.

The V call is TRBV12-3 or TRBV12-4, the J call TRBJ2-2, with a tentative D call TRBD2 (6 bases). V was trimmed by 7 bases and J by 6 bases, leaving 12 bases between them. The CDR3 has 13 amino acids. CDR3 bases: TGTGCCAGCACCTTGGCGGGACCCGGGGAGCTGTTTTTT. Protein: CASTLAGPGELFF.

V and J are TRBV28 and TRBJ2-3; 11 positions agree with TRBD1. Looked up from germline, CDR1 is MDHEN and CDR2 is SYDVKM. This CDR3 region has 17 residues. V shed 1 base and J 5 bases; nucleotides not matched to a gene: 8. The DNA of the CDR3 is TGTGCCAGCAGTTTATTGCCCGGGACAGGGGGACGAGATACGCAGTATTTT. Residues: CASSLLPGTGGRDTQYF.

The chain combines TRBV7-9 with TRBJ2-7, with D tentatively TRBD2 (6 bases). CDR1 SEHNR and CDR2 FQNEAQ come from the germline V gene (reference sequence). The CDR3 covers 16 residues. Trimming shortened V by 5 bases and J by 0 bases, and 17 bases separated the two germline ends. The CDR3 here is CASSPPLGGNSYEQYF. CDR3 bases: TGTGCCAGCAGCCCTCCCCTTGGCGGGAACTCCTACGAGCAGTACTTC.

J is TRBJ2-5 and V is TRBV5-8; TRBD1 agrees at 7 bases. Losses at the gene ends were 2 bases for V and 3 bases for J; bases not matched to a gene: 7. The CDR3 loop spans 15 amino acids. Germline CDR1 SGHTS, CDR2 YDEGEE. This CDR3 is CASSFGQVNEETQYF. CDR3 DNA: TGTGCCAGCAGCTTCGGACAGGTGAATGAAGAGACCCAGTACTTC. The complete variable domain, with remaining parts taken from reference TRBV5-8 and TRBJ2-5, reads EAGVTQSPTHLIKTRGQQATLRCSPISGHTSVYWYQQALGLGLQFLLWYDEGEERNRGNFPPRFSGRQFPNYSSELNVNALELEDSALYLCASSFGQVNEETQYFGPGTRLLVL.

The genes are TRBV6-1 and TRBJ2-3, with 15 nucleotides matching TRBD2. The CDR3 contains 18 residues. From germline, CDR1 is MNHNS and CDR2 SASEGT. V gave up 3 bases and J gave up 0 bases; unmatched junction bases: 4. DNA for the CDR3: TGTGCCAGCAGTGACCGGACTAGCGGGAGGGCTAGCACAGATACGCAGTATTTT. This translates into CASSDRTSGRASTDTQYF.

The genes are TRBV4-2 and TRBJ2-3, with D perhaps matching TRBD2 (5 bases). CDR1 is LGHNA, CDR2 YNFKEQ, per germline. Trimming cost V 0 bases and J 0 bases, with 13 bases left between them. The CDR3 consists of 17 residues. CDR3 sequence (DNA): TGTGCCAGCAGCCAAGAATTGGCTAGCTGGAGCACAGATACGCAGTATTTT. Translated, it gives CASSQELASWSTDTQYF.

This clone came up a few times. The V gene is TRBV7-8, the J gene TRBJ2-1; 8 bases align to TRBD2. Germline-derived CDR1 and CDR2 are SGHVS and FQNEAQ. The CDR3 totals 15 residues. J gave up 1 base and V 5 bases, and 4 bases lay outside the gene matches. The chain's CDR3 is CASSPTSGSYNEQFF. CDR3 nucleotide sequence: TGTGCCAGCAGCCCTACTAGCGGATCCTACAATGAGCAGTTCTTC.

This clone was picked up one time. This chain connects TRBV5-8 to TRBJ2-7; TRBD1 agrees at 10 bases. CDR1 and CDR2 from the germline V gene are SGHTS and YDEGEE. The CDR3 is 13 residues long. The V segment lost 5 bases and the J segment 4 bases; nucleotides outside the gene matches: 3. CDR3 sequence (DNA): TGTGCCAGCAGGGACAGGGGGTTATACGAGCAGTACTTC. It yields the protein CASRDRGLYEQYF.

The V and J genes are TRBV20-1 and TRBJ2-1; D unresolved. The CDR3 is made up of 11 amino acids. Germline CDR1 DFQATT, CDR2 SNEGSKA (reference sequence). V dropped 3 bases and J dropped 4 bases, with 4 bases sitting between them. The CDR3 bases are TGCAGTGCTAGCCAGTACAATGAGCAGTTCTTC. Residues: CSASQYNEQFF.

Worth noting for this clone: This may be a read error, as it is one base from a much larger clone. The same CDR3 arises from other DNA sequences in this sample as well. The rearrangement joins TRBV7-2 to TRBJ1-1, with no clear D. The germline V gene encodes CDR1 SGHTA and CDR2 FQGNSA. This CDR3 has 14 amino acids. V lost 6 bases, J lost 5 bases, and 16 bases lay in between. CDR3 nucleotides: TGTGCCAGCAGTCCTGACCGTTACGGGACTGAAGCTTTCTTT. Translation: CASSPDRYGTEAFF. The full variable domain, in which reference TRBV7-2 and TRBJ1-1 provide the parts outside the CDR3, is GAGVSQSPSNKVTEKGKDVELRCDPISGHTALYWYRQSLGQGLEFLIYFQGNSAPDKSGLPSDRFSAERTGGSVSTLTIQRTQQEDSAVYLCASSPDRYGTEAFFGQGTRLTVV.

This sequence joins TRBV7-8 and TRBJ1-2; D is possibly TRBD1 (5 bases). CDR1 SGHVS and CDR2 FQNEAQ come from the germline V gene. This CDR3 has 15 amino acids. V shed 2 bases and J shed 0 bases, with 10 bases lying between them. The CDR3 region is CASSLKAGPNYGYTF. The DNA for the CDR3 is TGTGCCAGCAGCTTAAAGGCAGGGCCTAACTATGGCTACACCTTC.